Presented here are 3 T cell receptor beta chains from one specimen sequenced in a study of T cell responses to AZD1222 COVID-19 vaccine. The table came from immunoSEQ multiplex PCR; TCRdb's copy has only in-frame clones and leaves some out. Of around 70,000 clones listed, about 85% were seen once; the top ten hold 1% to 1.5%. Sequences were derived from peripheral blood, sampled 28 days after the second AZD1222 dose. These receptor sequences come from an adult who received the AZD1222 COVID-19 vaccine.

This chain uses TRBV5-5 with TRBJ2-5, with D perhaps assigned TRBD1 or TRBD2 (5 bases each). Germline assignment: CDR1 SGHKS and CDR2 YYEKEE (reference sequence). The CDR3 has 14 amino acids. V was pared by 0 bases and J by 4 bases, with 10 bases between. This chain's CDR3 is CASSLAEGRETQYF. DNA for the CDR3: TGTGCCAGCAGCTTGGCCGAGGGGCGAGAGACCCAGTACTTC.

The chain uses TRBV6-2 or TRBV6-3 and TRBJ1-5; D is uncertain. Germline V lookup: CDR1 MNHEY, CDR2 SVGEGT. Trimming removed 2 bases from V and 0 bases from J, with 5 bases in between. This CDR3 region has 14 residues. In nucleotides, the CDR3 is TGTGCCAGCAGTTACGCTCATAGCAATCAGCCCCAGCATTTT. It specifies CASSYAHSNQPQHF.

The chain employs TRBV19 and TRBJ2-1; 10 nucleotides match TRBD2. The germline V gene has CDR1 LNHDA and CDR2 SQIVND (reference sequence). Unmatched junction bases numbered 5, after V lost 3 bases and J lost 6 bases. This CDR3 contains 15 residues. In DNA form, the CDR3 reads TGTGCCAGTAGTATCGGACTAGCGGCCCTCAATGAGCAGTTCTTC. It codes for CASSIGLAALNEQFF.